These T cell receptor beta chains were read from a single sample in a study of blood T cell repertoires in COVID-19. Clones were read by immunoSEQ multiplex PCR, and TCRdb kept only the in-frame ones, dropping some. The sample lists over 100,000 clones, almost 85% occurring once. Sequencing input: peripheral blood. These TCRs come from a middle-aged man with active or convalescent COVID-19. Each CDR3 is given without its conserved first and last residue. The size of a clone is reported for some rows only, either as once, few or many, or as a class for expanded clones.

NA	TRBV3-1/TRBV3-2	TRBJ1-1	ASSQVSVNTEAF
NA	TRBV7-5	TRBJ2-5	VRSYRLAGGETQY
NA	TRBV3-1/TRBV3-2	TRBJ1-2	ASSPPRVGQENYGYT
once	TRBV6-4	TRBJ1-5	ASSDGGRDRGRNQPQH
NA	TRBV7-2	TRBJ2-3	ASRLAGASTDTQY
few	TRBV24-1	TRBJ2-2	ATSDSPSGGNTGELF
NA	TRBV5-1	TRBJ1-2	ASSRLGQPNYGYT
NA	TRBV29-1	TRBJ2-7	SVEGGLAGDYEQY
NA	TRBV3-1/TRBV3-2	TRBJ2-5	ASSQDPMRLAGGPKGETQY
NA	TRBV7-2	TRBJ2-5	ASSRRTSGAQETQY
once	TRBV5-8	TRBJ1-5	ASSFLSNQPQH
NA	TRBV20-1	TRBJ1-5	SARGLQPQH
NA	TRBV29-1	TRBJ1-2	SADSYGYT
NA	TRBV11-2	TRBJ2-3	ASSLARPGSDTQY
NA	TRBV5-1	TRBJ2-1	ASSLGETSIVEQF
NA	TRBV3-1/TRBV3-2	TRBJ2-3	ASSQRGTDTQY
NA	TRBV5-1	TRBJ2-1	ASSKGTGSPSSYNEQF
once	TRBV9	TRBJ1-1	ASSVGGGSQAGEAF
NA	TRBV10-3	TRBJ1-1	AISPIGGTGEAF